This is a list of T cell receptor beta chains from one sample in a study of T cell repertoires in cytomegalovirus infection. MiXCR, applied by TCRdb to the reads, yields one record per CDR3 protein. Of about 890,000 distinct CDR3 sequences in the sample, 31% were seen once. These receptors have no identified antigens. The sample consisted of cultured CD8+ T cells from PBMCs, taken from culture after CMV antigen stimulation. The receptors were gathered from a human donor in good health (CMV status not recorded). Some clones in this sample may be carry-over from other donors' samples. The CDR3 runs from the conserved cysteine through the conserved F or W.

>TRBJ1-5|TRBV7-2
CASSLVRQGVHQPQHF
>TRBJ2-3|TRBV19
CASSFTGGIADTQYF
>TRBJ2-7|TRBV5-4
CASSSGQGVREQYF
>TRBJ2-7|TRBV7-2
CASSPPGMFLEQYF
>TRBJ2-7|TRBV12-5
CASGYPPGRNEQYF
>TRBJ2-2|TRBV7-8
CASSSAQMNTGELFF
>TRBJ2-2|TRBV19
CASSGAIGAGELFF
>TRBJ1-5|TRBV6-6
CASRDDGGNQPQHF
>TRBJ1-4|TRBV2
CASSVDRGGTTNEKLFF
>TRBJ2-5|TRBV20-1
CSARELGLAWETQYF
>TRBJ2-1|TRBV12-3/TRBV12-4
CASSPGTLNEQFF
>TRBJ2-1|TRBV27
CASSAGRYNEQFF
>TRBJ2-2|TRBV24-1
CATSDYEGFETGELFF
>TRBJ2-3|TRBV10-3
CAILAASGGSTDTQYF
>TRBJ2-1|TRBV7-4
CASSLVLRENSYNEQFF
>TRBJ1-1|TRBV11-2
CASSLDSDGSPGTEAFF
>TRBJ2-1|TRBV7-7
CASSLARSASYNEQFF
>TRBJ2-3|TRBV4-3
CASSHSRNRGTDTQYF
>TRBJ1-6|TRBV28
CASSDRVSPLHF
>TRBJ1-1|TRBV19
CASSSAWGTNTEAFF
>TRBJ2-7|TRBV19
CASIGTDYEQYF
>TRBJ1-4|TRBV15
CATSRERSRKNEKLFF
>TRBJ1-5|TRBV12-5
CASGESNQPQHF
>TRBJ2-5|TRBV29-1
CSVGGVQETQYF
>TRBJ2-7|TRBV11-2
CASSFESSDEQYF
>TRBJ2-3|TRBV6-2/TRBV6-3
CASSYSMTTDTQYF
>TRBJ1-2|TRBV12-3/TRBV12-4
CASSPGDPTIYGYTF
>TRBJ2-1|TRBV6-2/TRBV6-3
CASKTSGPLNEQFF
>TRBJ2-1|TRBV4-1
CASSQEGEVGYNEQFF